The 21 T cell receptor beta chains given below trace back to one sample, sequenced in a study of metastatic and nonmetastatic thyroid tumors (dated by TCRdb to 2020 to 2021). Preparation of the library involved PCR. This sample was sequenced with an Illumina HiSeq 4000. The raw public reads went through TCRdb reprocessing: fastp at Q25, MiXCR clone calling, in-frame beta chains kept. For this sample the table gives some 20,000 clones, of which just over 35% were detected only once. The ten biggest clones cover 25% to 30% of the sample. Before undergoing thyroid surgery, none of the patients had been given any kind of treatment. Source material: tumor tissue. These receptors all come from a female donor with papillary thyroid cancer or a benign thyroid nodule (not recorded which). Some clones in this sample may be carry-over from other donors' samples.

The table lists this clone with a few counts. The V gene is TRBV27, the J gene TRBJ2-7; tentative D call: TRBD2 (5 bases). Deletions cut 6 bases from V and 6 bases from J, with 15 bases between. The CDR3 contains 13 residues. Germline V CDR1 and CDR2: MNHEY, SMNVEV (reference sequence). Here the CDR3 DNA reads TGTGCCAGCAGGCCCAGGTTTGAGGGCGAGCAGTACTTC. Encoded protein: CASRPRFEGEQYF.

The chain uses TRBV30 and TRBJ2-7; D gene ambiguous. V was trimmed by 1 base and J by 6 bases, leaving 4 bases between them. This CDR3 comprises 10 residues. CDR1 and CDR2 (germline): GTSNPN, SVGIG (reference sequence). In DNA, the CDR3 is TGTGCCTGGAGTGGAGGCGAGCAGTACTTC. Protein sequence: CAWSGGEQYF.

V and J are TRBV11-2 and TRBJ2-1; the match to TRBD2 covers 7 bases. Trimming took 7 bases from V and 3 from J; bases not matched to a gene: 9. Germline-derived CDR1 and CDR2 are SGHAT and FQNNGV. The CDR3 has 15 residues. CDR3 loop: CASTPSGLSYNEQFF. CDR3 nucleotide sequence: TGTGCCAGCACCCCTAGCGGTCTTAGCTACAATGAGCAGTTCTTC.

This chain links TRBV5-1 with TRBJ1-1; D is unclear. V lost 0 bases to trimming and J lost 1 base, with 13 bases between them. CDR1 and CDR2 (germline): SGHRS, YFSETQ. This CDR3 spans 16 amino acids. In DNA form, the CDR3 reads TGCGCCAGCAGCTTGGCCCGGGGAGGGAAGAACACTGAAGCTTTCTTT. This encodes CASSLARGGKNTEAFF. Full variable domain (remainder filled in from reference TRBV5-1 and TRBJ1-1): KAGVTQTPRYLIKTRGQQVTLSCSPISGHRSVSWYQQTPGQGLQFLFEYFSETQRNKGNFPGRFSGRQFSNSRSEMNVSTLELGDSALYLCASSLARGGKNTEAFFGQGTRLTVV.

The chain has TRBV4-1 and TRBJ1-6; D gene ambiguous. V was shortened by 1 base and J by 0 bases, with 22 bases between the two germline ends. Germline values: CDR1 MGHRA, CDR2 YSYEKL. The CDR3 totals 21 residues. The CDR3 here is CASSQVGTAVGFSSYNSPLHF. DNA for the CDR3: TGCGCCAGCAGCCAAGTGGGCACTGCCGTCGGGTTTAGCTCCTATAATTCACCCCTCCACTTT.

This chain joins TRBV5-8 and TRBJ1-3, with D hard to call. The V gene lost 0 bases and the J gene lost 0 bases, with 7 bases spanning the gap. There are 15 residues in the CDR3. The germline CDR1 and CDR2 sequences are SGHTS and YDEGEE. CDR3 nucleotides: TGTGCCAGCAGCTTGGGGGGAAACTCTGGAAACACCATATATTTT. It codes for CASSLGGNSGNTIYF.

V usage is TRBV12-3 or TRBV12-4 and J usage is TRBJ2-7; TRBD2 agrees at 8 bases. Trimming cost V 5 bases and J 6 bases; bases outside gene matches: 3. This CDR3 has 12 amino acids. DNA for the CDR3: TGTGCCAGCAGTCCCGGGGGGGTCGAGCAGTACTTC. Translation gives CASSPGGVEQYF.

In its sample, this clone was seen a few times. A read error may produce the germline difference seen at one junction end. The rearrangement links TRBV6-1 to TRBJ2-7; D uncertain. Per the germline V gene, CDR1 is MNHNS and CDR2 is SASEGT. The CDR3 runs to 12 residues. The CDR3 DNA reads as TGTGCCAGCAGGGGCCAATACGAGGAAGAGTGGTTC. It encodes CASRGQYEEEWF.

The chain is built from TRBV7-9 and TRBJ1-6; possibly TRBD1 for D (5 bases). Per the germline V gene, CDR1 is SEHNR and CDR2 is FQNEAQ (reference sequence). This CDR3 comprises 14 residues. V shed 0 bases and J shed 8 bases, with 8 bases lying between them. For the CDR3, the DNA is TGTGCCAGCAGCTTAGCACAGGATCATTCACCCCTCCACTTT. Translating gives CASSLAQDHSPLHF.

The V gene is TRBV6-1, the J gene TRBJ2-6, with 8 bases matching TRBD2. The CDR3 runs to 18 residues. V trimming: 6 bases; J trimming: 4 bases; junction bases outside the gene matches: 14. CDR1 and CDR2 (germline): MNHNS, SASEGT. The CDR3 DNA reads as TGTGCCAGCAGAAAGACCGGGGGGGCGGTTTCGGGGGCCAACGTCCTGACTTTC. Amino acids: CASRKTGGAVSGANVLTF.

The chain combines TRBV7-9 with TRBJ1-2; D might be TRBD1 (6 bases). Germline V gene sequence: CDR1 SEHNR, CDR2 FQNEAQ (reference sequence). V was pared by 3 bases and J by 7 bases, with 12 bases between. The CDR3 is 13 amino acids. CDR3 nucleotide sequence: TGTGCCAGCAGCTTGACGGGGGCAGGTGGCTACACCTTC. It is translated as CASSLTGAGGYTF.

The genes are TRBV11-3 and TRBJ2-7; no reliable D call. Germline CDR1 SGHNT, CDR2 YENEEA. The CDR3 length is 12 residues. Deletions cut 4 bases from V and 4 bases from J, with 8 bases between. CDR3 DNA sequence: TGTGCCAGCAGCTCGGACGGGTACGAGCAGTACTTC. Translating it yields CASSSDGYEQYF.

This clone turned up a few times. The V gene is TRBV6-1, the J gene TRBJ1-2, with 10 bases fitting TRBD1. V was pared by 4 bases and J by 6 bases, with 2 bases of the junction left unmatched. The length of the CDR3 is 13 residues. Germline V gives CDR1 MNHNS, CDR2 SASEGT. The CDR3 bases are TGTGCCAGCAGTGGGACAGGGGGTAATGGCTACACCTTC. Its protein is CASSGTGGNGYTF.

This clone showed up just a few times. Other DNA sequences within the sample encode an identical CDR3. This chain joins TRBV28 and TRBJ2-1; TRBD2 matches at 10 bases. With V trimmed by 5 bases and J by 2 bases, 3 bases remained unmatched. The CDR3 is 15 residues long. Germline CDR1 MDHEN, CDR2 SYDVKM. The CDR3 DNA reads TGTGCCAGCAGTGGGACTAGCGTCACCTACAATGAGCAGTTCTTC. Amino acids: CASSGTSVTYNEQFF.

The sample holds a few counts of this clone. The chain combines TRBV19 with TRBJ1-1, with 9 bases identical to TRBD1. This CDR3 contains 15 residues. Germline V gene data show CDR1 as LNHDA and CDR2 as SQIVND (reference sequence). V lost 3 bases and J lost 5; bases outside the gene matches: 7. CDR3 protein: CASSIPGQGATEAFF. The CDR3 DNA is TGTGCCAGTAGTATCCCGGGACAGGGAGCGACTGAAGCTTTCTTT.

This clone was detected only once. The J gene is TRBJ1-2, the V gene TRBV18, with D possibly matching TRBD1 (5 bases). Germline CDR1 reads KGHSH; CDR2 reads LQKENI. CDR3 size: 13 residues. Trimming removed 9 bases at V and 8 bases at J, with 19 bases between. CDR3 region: CASSTGGTKGYTF. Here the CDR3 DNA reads TGTGCCAGTTCGACTGGGGGAACTAAAGGCTACACCTTC.

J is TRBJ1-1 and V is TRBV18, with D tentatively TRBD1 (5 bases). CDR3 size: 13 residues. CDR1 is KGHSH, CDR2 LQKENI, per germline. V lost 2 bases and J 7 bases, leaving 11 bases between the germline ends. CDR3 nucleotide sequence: TGTGCCAGCTCACCAGATTGGGGGGGTGAAGCTTTCTTT. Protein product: CASSPDWGGEAFF.

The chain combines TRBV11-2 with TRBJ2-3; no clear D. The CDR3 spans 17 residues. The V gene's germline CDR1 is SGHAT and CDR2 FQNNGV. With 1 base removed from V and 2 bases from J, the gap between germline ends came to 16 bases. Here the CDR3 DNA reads TGTGCCAGCAGCTTAGCTCTGTTCCCAGGTGTCACAGATACGCAGTATTTT. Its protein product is CASSLALFPGVTDTQYF.

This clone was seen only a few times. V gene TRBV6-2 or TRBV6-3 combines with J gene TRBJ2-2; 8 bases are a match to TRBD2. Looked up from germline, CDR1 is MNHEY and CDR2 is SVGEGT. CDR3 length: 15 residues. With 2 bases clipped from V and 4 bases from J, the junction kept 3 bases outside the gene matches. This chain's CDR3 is CASSYVGLGTGELFF. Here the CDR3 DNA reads TGTGCCAGCAGTTACGTGGGACTAGGCACCGGGGAGCTGTTTTTT.

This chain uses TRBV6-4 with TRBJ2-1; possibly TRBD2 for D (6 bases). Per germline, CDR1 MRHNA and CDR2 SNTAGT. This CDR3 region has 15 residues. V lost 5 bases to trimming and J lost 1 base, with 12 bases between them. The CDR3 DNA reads TGTGCCAGCAGTCCCGGGGGTGGGTCCTACAATGAGCAGTTCTTC. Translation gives CASSPGGGSYNEQFF.

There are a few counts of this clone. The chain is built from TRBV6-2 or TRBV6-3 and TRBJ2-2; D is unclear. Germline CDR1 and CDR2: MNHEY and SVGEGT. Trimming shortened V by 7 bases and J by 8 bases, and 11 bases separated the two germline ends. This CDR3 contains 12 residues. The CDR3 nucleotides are TGTGCCAGCAAGTATGTCGGGGGGGAGCTGTTTTTT. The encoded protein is CASKYVGGELFF.